The clone carrying this T cell receptor (beta chain) was seen a handful of times. A junction end diverges from the germline sequence, so it may reflect a read error. Germline V gene sequence: CDR1 SGHTS, CDR2 YDEGEE. The length of the CDR3 is 16 residues. For each extraction, RNA and DNA were obtained together from about 21-30 mg of unsorted bulk tissue. This record comes from a study of tumor-infiltrating lymphocytes in primary liver carcinoma. Constant-region priming of around 500 ng total RNA yielded TCR beta cDNA. Libraries for TCR beta were built through three nested multiplex PCR rounds, which together made up a slightly modified ARM-PCR procedure. Investigators reported that the first two PCR rounds, at roughly 10 cycles each, used TRBV1-TRBV30 forward primers with a C-beta reverse primer. TCRdb ran MiXCR on the multiplex PCR reads and lists one entry per CDR3 protein. This sample has fewer than 250,000 distinct CDR3 sequences, with 70% to 90% found just once.

The chain has TRBV5-8 and TRBJ2-2, with D possibly TRBD1 on 6 matching bases. This receptor was obtained from a man in his forties with primary liver carcinoma and hepatitis B virus infection. The sequenced sample consisted of tumor tissue from primary liver carcinoma. The CDR3 bases are TGTGTCAGCAGCTTGTCAGGGGCTCAGAACACCGGGGAGCTGTTTTTT. Translation: CVSSLSGAQNTGELFF. Together with reference TRBV5-8 and TRBJ2-2, the CDR3 gives the full variable domain: EAGVTQSPTHLIKTRGQQATLRCSPISGHTSVYWYQQALGLGLQFLLWYDEGEERNRGNFPPRFSGRQFPNYSSELNVNALELEDSALYLCVSSLSGAQNTGELFFGEGSRLTVL.